The source of this TCR beta chain is a study of CD8 T cells in ankylosing spondylitis. General study results and limits: Prior work had noted some motif variants in reactive arthritis blood and synovial fluid. It appeared that ankylosing spondylitis blood was characterized by a TCR beta motif of eight highly homologous variants.

A single record per CDR3 protein comes from TCRdb applying MiXCR to the 5' RACE reads. The table records about 480,000 distinct CDR3 sequences, approximately 17% of them present only once. This clonotype was found a few times. Its specificity is unknown. Germline V gives CDR1 MNHEY, CDR2 SMNVEV (reference sequence). CDR3 size: 16 residues. Trimming pared 6 bases from V and 1 base from J, leaving 17 bases between. Sequenced sample: blood, either unsorted or a sorted T cell fraction (not recorded which). The chain carries TRBV27 and TRBJ2-3; D might be TRBD2 (6 bases). This receptor was obtained from a male donor with ankylosing spondylitis. The CDR3 spells CASRPLGGGGTDTQYF. The CDR3 DNA reads as TGTGCCAGCAGACCCCTCGGGGGAGGAGGCACAGATACGCAGTATTTT.